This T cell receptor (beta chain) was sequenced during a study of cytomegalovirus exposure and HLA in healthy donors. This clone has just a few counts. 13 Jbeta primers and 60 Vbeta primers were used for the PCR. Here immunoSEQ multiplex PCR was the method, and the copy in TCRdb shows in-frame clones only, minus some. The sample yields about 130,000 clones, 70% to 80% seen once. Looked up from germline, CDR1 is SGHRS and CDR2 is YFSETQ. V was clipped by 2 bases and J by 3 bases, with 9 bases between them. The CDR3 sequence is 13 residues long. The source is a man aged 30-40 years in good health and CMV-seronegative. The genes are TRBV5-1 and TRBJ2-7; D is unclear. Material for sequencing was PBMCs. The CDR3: CASSLNTFYEQYF. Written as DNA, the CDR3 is TGCGCCAGCAGCTTAAACACATTCTACGAGCAGTACTTC.